The rows below give T cell receptor beta chains drawn from one sample of a study of response to subunit inactivated influenza vaccine. TCRdb re-derived calls from the RT-PCR reads in MiXCR, one entry per CDR3 protein. The data contain approximately 700,000 distinct CDR3 sequences, approximately 13% of them seen just once; the ten biggest clones take up around 6.5%. The sequences come from PBMCs from blood, collected 14 days before vaccination. Receptor source: a man aged 45-65 years who received an inactivated influenza vaccine. CDR3s include the opening cysteine and the closing phenylalanine or tryptophan. A D gene is named only where the DNA matches it firmly. Only some rows state a clone size, as once, few, many or a class for expanded clones.

size	V	D	J	CDR3	DNA
few	TRBV4-1	.	TRBJ1-6	CASSQDPNSPLHF	TGCGCCAGCAGCCAAGATCCCAATTCACCCCTCCACTTT
few	TRBV7-2	TRBD1	TRBJ2-2	CASSLIGGANTGELFF	TGTGCCAGCAGCTTAATAGGGGGCGCGAACACCGGGGAGCTGTTTTTT
.	TRBV6-1	TRBD2	TRBJ2-3	CASSGLAGGSDTQYF	TGTGCCAGCAGTGGGCTAGCGGGGGGCTCAGATACGCAGTATTTT
few	TRBV4-1	.	TRBJ1-4	CASSQPSTEKLFF	TGCGCCAGCAGCCAACCCTCGACAGAAAAACTGTTTTTT
many	TRBV12-3/TRBV12-4	.	TRBJ2-7	CASSPTKTSFHEQYF	TGTGCCAGCAGCCCAACCAAGACTAGTTTCCACGAGCAGTACTTC
.	TRBV12-3/TRBV12-4	.	TRBJ2-2	CASKDRRDTGELFF	TGTGCCAGCAAGGACAGAAGAGATACCGGGGAGCTGTTTTTT
.	TRBV12-3/TRBV12-4	.	TRBJ2-7	CASSLAGLSGYEQYF	TGTGCCAGCAGTTTAGCCGGCCTCAGTGGCTACGAGCAGTACTTC
few	TRBV20-1	TRBD2	TRBJ2-1	CSASQLAGGHEQFF	TGCAGTGCTAGTCAATTAGCGGGAGGACATGAGCAGTTCTTC
few	TRBV28	TRBD2	TRBJ2-7	CASSFHSGIDSYEQYF	TGTGCCAGCAGTTTTCATAGCGGGATAGACTCCTACGAGCAGTACTTC
few	TRBV12-3/TRBV12-4	TRBD1	TRBJ1-2	CASSRTGEITRGYTF	TGTGCCAGCAGTAGGACAGGAGAAATAACCCGTGGCTACACCTTC
few	TRBV5-1	.	TRBJ1-1	CASSPQGGGNTEAFF	TGCGCCAGCAGCCCCCAGGGAGGGGGGAACACTGAAGCTTTCTTT
few	TRBV5-1	TRBD1	TRBJ1-1	CASSRGTEPEAFF	TGCGCCAGCAGCCGCGGGACAGAACCTGAAGCTTTCTTT
.	TRBV7-9	.	TRBJ1-5	CASSSGRESNQPQHF	TGTGCCAGCAGCTCCGGACGGGAGAGCAATCAGCCCCAGCATTTT
.	TRBV5-6	TRBD1	TRBJ2-2	CASSWDRARNTGELFF	TGTGCCAGCAGTTGGGACAGGGCGAGGAACACCGGGGAGCTGTTTTTT
.	TRBV7-2	.	TRBJ2-7	CASSLLPQGGYEQYF	TGTGCCAGCAGCTTACTCCCACAGGGGGGGTACGAGCAGTACTTC
.	TRBV20-1	TRBD2	TRBJ2-5	CSARDMERGYQETQYF	TGCAGTGCTAGAGATATGGAGCGGGGGTACCAAGAGACCCAGTACTTC
.	TRBV6-2/TRBV6-3	.	TRBJ1-5	CASRGMGGNQPQHF	TGTGCCAGCAGGGGGATGGGGGGCAATCAGCCCCAGCATTTT
.	TRBV7-6	TRBD2	TRBJ2-1	CASSTIAGPNEQFF	TGTGCCAGCAGTACAATAGCGGGTCCCAATGAGCAGTTCTTC
.	TRBV6-1	TRBD2	TRBJ2-2	CASTGLAGRTGELFF	TGTGCCAGCACGGGACTAGCGGGGCGCACCGGGGAGCTGTTTTTT
.	TRBV20-1	TRBD1	TRBJ1-5	CSAPRGGGSYSNQPQHF	TGCAGTGCCCCAAGGGGAGGGGGCAGCTATAGCAATCAGCCCCAGCATTTT
.	TRBV6-2/TRBV6-3	TRBD2	TRBJ2-4	CASSDGGIAKNIQYF	TGTGCCAGCAGTGACGGGGGGATAGCCAAAAACATTCAGTACTTC
many	TRBV28	TRBD2	TRBJ2-3	CASSLGGLAGGDTQYF	TGTGCCAGCAGTTTAGGGGGACTAGCGGGGGGCGATACGCAGTATTTT
.	TRBV7-8	TRBD2	TRBJ2-5	CASSFTSGRAEETQYF	TGTGCCAGCAGCTTCACTAGCGGGAGGGCCGAAGAGACCCAGTACTTC
.	TRBV7-9	TRBD1	TRBJ2-6	CASSAGQGKSGANVLTF	TGTGCCAGCAGCGCCGGACAGGGGAAATCTGGGGCCAACGTCCTGACTTTC
.	TRBV29-1	.	TRBJ1-1	CSVARDMNTEAFF	TGCAGCGTCGCCCGGGATATGAACACTGAAGCTTTCTTT
many	TRBV10-3	TRBD2	TRBJ2-1	CAIRSGGDSSYNEQFF	TGTGCCATCAGGAGCGGGGGTGACAGCTCCTACAATGAGCAGTTCTTC
.	TRBV28	.	TRBJ2-3	CASSFLLTGGGSTDTQYF	TGTGCCAGCAGTTTTCTGCTAACAGGGGGGGGAAGCACAGATACGCAGTATTTT
few	TRBV9	.	TRBJ2-7	CASSVKGSTSYEQYF	TGTGCCAGCAGCGTTAAAGGGTCCACCAGCTACGAGCAGTACTTC
.	TRBV28	.	TRBJ2-1	CASSSGTEARNEQFF	TGTGCCAGCAGTTCCGGGACTGAAGCACGGAATGAGCAGTTCTTC
few	TRBV29-1	.	TRBJ1-1	CSVEGQTNTEAFF	TGCAGCGTTGAAGGCCAGACGAACACTGAAGCTTTCTTT
few	TRBV7-9	.	TRBJ1-3	CASSPRVSSGNTIYF	TGTGCCAGCAGCCCCCGAGTCAGCTCTGGAAACACCATATATTTT
.	TRBV7-9	.	TRBJ1-1	CASSRMATEAFF	TGTGCCAGCAGCCGGATGGCCACTGAAGCTTTCTTT
few	TRBV7-8	.	TRBJ2-4	CASSSLHLPGAQTKNIQYF	TGTGCCAGCAGCTCCCTCCATCTACCAGGGGCGCAAACCAAAAACATTCAGTACTTC
.	TRBV5-1	.	TRBJ1-2	CASSLDPSTYPYGYTF	TGCGCCAGCAGCTTGGATCCCTCCACCTACCCCTATGGCTACACCTTC
few	TRBV7-2	.	TRBJ1-2	CASSHINTGTPNYGYTF	TGTGCCAGCAGCCATATAAACACCGGGACACCAAACTATGGCTACACCTTC
few	TRBV20-1	TRBD2	TRBJ2-7	CSAVLGLAAYEQYF	TGCAGTGCTGTCCTCGGACTAGCGGCCTACGAGCAGTACTTC